Below are 27 T cell receptor beta chains sequenced from a single sample in a study of patients and donors after allogeneic stem cell transplantation. TCRdb fed the RT-PCR reads into MiXCR, producing one record per CDR3 protein. The repertoire consists of roughly 960,000 distinct CDR3 sequences, with roughly 18% occurring once and the leading ten covering approximately 5.9%. The sequenced sample was blood, either unsorted or a sorted T cell fraction (not recorded which). The receptor source for this set is a human donor who was either an allogeneic HSCT recipient or a stem cell or donor lymphocyte infusion donor (not recorded which). It is not recorded whose cells these are; they may come from a transplant donor.

This clonotype was observed a few times. V and J are TRBV9 and TRBJ1-1, with 9 positions matching TRBD1. The V gene's germline CDR1 is SGDLS and CDR2 YYNGEE. Trimming took 3 bases from V and 6 from J; bases not matched to a gene: 9. The CDR3 consists of 15 residues. The CDR3 loop is CASSAGDRVMAEAFF. Here the CDR3 DNA reads TGTGCCAGCAGCGCCGGGGACAGGGTGATGGCTGAAGCTTTCTTT. Looking up the rest from reference TRBV9 and TRBJ1-1 gives the full variable domain: DSGVTQTPKHLITATGQRVTLRCSPRSGDLSVYWYQQSLDQGLQFLIQYYNGEERAKGNILERFSAQQFPDLHSELNLSSLELGDSALYFCASSAGDRVMAEAFFGQGTRLTVV.

The genes are TRBV6-5 and TRBJ1-3, with unresolved D. Germline V gene lookup returns CDR1 MNHEY and CDR2 SVGAGI. The CDR3 totals 15 residues. Trimming pared 4 bases from V and 0 bases from J, leaving 10 bases between. CDR3 amino acids: CASSLNTVSGNTIYF. The CDR3, as DNA: TGTGCCAGCAGTTTGAATACAGTCTCTGGAAACACCATATATTTT.

This clonotype has only a few counts. The chain has TRBV9 and TRBJ2-1; 7 nucleotides align to TRBD2. V lost 0 bases to trimming and J lost 1 base; unmatched junction nucleotides: 1. Germline V gene data show CDR1 as SGDLS and CDR2 as YYNGEE. The CDR3 has 15 amino acids. DNA of the CDR3: TGTGCCAGCAGCGTAGGGACTAGATCCTACAATGAGCAGTTCTTC. Amino acid sequence: CASSVGTRSYNEQFF.

The CDR3 region has the DNA TGCAGTGCTAGAGATGAGGAAGAGGGGGAGACCCAGTACTTC. It is translated as CSARDEEEGETQYF. The V call is TRBV20-1, the J call TRBJ2-5, with D possibly called TRBD1 or TRBD2 (5 bases each). Deletions cut 0 bases from V and 5 bases from J, with 13 bases between. The CDR3 totals 14 residues. In germline, CDR1 is DFQATT, CDR2 SNEGSKA (reference sequence).

This clonotype turned up a few times. The J gene is TRBJ2-7, the V gene TRBV4-1; 9 bases are shared with TRBD1. The CDR3 totals 16 residues. Germline V gene lookup returns CDR1 MGHRA and CDR2 YSYEKL. V lost 2 bases and J lost 1; bases outside the gene matches: 6. The CDR3 here is CASSQPRDRGSYEQYF. The CDR3 DNA reads as TGCGCCAGCAGCCAACCCCGAGACAGGGGGTCCTACGAGCAGTACTTC.

The gene calls are TRBV11-1 and TRBJ2-1, with 14 nucleotides matching TRBD2. The CDR3 runs 21 residues. The V gene end was trimmed by 4 bases and the J gene end by 0 bases; junction bases not matched to a gene: 14. The germline CDR1 and CDR2 sequences are SGHAT and FQDESV (reference sequence). CDR3 DNA: TGTGCCAGCAGCTCCGGAGGACTAGCGGGAGGAGGGAAGCGCTCCTACAATGAGCAGTTCTTC. Its translation: CASSSGGLAGGGKRSYNEQFF.

The gene calls are TRBV7-8 and TRBJ2-3; D is uncertain. CDR3 length: 15 residues. Germline V gives CDR1 SGHVS, CDR2 FQNEAQ. Trimming left V 5 bases short and J 4 bases short, with 16 bases between. The chain's CDR3 is CASSPWSGVSDTQYF. CDR3 DNA: TGTGCCAGCAGCCCTTGGTCAGGAGTTTCAGATACGCAGTATTTT.

There are a few counts of this clonotype. The rearrangement uses TRBV7-9 and TRBJ2-1; 8 nucleotides match TRBD1. This CDR3 has 13 amino acids. CDR1 and CDR2 (germline): SEHNR, FQNEAQ (reference sequence). The trim removed 6 bases at V and 9 bases at J, leaving 7 bases unmatched. The CDR3 DNA sequence: TGTGCCAGCAGACCTACAGGGGGTCCTGAGCAGTTCTTC. Translated, it gives CASRPTGGPEQFF.

Here the CDR3 DNA reads TGCAGTGCTACCCGGGACAGGGTTCCGGAGACCCAGTACTTC. Protein product: CSATRDRVPETQYF. The chain joins TRBV20-1 to TRBJ2-5; 9 nucleotides match TRBD1. CDR1 is DFQATT, CDR2 SNEGSKA, per germline (reference sequence). Trimming removed 4 bases from V and 5 bases from J; junction bases left unmatched: 8. CDR3 length: 14 residues.

This clonotype appeared many times. The genes are TRBV12-3 or TRBV12-4 and TRBJ1-2, with 7 positions matching TRBD1. The CDR3 consists of 13 residues. Germline trimming cut 7 bases from V and 4 bases from J; bases unmatched to any gene: 6. The CDR3 loop is CASISGGGYGYTF. The CDR3 DNA sequence: TGTGCCAGCATCTCAGGGGGGGGCTATGGCTACACCTTC.

This clonotype was recorded at least ten times. The chain links TRBV12-3 or TRBV12-4 to TRBJ2-2; 11 bases line up with TRBD2. The CDR3 loop spans 16 amino acids. Losses at the gene ends were 1 base for V and 6 bases for J; bases not matched to a gene: 4. The CDR3 nucleotides read TGTGCCAGCAGTTTAGGACTAGCGGGATCGGCCGGGGAGCTGTTTTTT. Amino acids: CASSLGLAGSAGELFF.

This clonotype has just a few counts. The rearrangement uses TRBV24-1 and TRBJ2-1; possibly TRBD1 for D (7 bases). CDR1 is KGHDR, CDR2 SFDVKD, per germline. This CDR3 has 15 amino acids. The V end was cut by 4 bases, the J end by 6 bases, with 15 bases between. CDR3 amino acids: CATSDPRGESNEQFF. The CDR3 bases are TGTGCCACCAGTGACCCCAGGGGGGAGAGCAATGAGCAGTTCTTC.

This clonotype occurred a few times. The V gene is TRBV25-1, the J gene TRBJ1-1, with a tentative D call TRBD1 (6 bases). V lost 4 bases and J lost 3, with 9 bases in between. This CDR3 is built from 13 residues. Per germline, CDR1 MGHDK and CDR2 SYGVNS. CDR3 in DNA: TGTGCCAGCAGTGGACAGGTCGACACTGAAGCTTTCTTT. Protein: CASSGQVDTEAFF. The variable domain in full, completed from reference TRBV25-1 and TRBJ1-1, reads EADIYQTPRYLVIGTGKKITLECSQTMGHDKMYWYQQDPGMELHLIHYSYGVNSTEKGDLSSESTVSRIRTEHFPLTLESARPSHTSQYLCASSGQVDTEAFFGQGTRLTVV.

This clonotype was detected only a few times. V is TRBV25-1 and J is TRBJ2-3; maybe TRBD2 (7 bases). The CDR3 totals 16 residues. Trimming cost V 6 bases and J 1 base, with 17 bases left between them. Germline assignment: CDR1 MGHDK and CDR2 SYGVNS. This CDR3 reads CASSRGGGWGTDTQYF. CDR3 DNA: TGTGCCAGCAGCCGAGGGGGAGGGTGGGGCACAGATACGCAGTATTTT.

This clonotype was seen many times. V gene TRBV12-3 or TRBV12-4 combines with J gene TRBJ2-3, with 10 bases lining up with TRBD2. After removal of 6 bases from V and 7 bases from J, the junction contained 10 bases not matched to a gene. This CDR3 is built from 15 residues. The CDR3 nucleotides read TGTGCCAGCAGGGGCGCTAGCGGGAGTTGGTATACGCAGTATTTT. This translates into CASRGASGSWYTQYF.

This clonotype was counted only a few times. The V and J genes are TRBV12-3 or TRBV12-4 and TRBJ2-7; D call uncertain. Trimming removed 7 bases at V and 3 bases at J, with 10 bases between. The CDR3 has 12 amino acids. CDR3 sequence: CASTQSYYEQYF. The CDR3 nucleotides read TGTGCCAGCACCCAAAGTTACTACGAGCAGTACTTC.

The CDR3 sequence: CASSARGGGAPEQYF. The CDR3 nucleotides are TGTGCCAGCAGCGCGAGGGGCGGGGGGGCCCCCGAGCAGTACTTC. This chain joins TRBV7-8 and TRBJ2-7; 9 nucleotides align to TRBD2. Germline V lookup: CDR1 SGHVS, CDR2 FQNEAQ. V gave up 5 bases and J gave up 6 bases; unmatched junction bases: 11. The CDR3 totals 15 residues.

The CDR3 loop reads CASRVELSYEQYF. In nucleotides, the CDR3 is TGTGCCAGCAGAGTGGAACTTTCTTACGAGCAGTACTTC. The V gene is TRBV2, the J gene TRBJ2-7; D gene ambiguous. In germline, CDR1 is SNHLY, CDR2 FYNNEI. Trimming pared 6 bases from V and 4 bases from J, leaving 13 bases between. The CDR3 is 13 amino acids.

V is TRBV29-1 and J is TRBJ1-2, with a possible D match to TRBD1 (5 bases). Trimming pared 2 bases from V and 4 bases from J, leaving 14 bases between. The germline gives CDR1 SQVTM, CDR2 ANQGSEA. The CDR3 has 14 amino acids. Written as DNA, the CDR3 is TGCAGCGTTGAATTCGCAGGGCGCAGCTATGGCTACACCTTC. Translation gives CSVEFAGRSYGYTF.

The rearrangement joins TRBV7-2 to TRBJ2-7; either TRBD1 or TRBD2 may fit D (6 bases each). Germline V gives CDR1 SGHTA, CDR2 FQGNSA. The CDR3 contains 16 residues. V lost 1 base, J lost 0 bases, and 13 bases lay in between. The CDR3 nucleotides are TGTGCCAGCAGCTTAGAGGGGGGCAGGAGCTCCTACGAGCAGTACTTC. Translated, it gives CASSLEGGRSSYEQYF.

This clonotype has just a few counts. The V and J genes are TRBV7-9 and TRBJ2-7; 16 nucleotides align to TRBD2. The CDR3 has 15 residues. V was pared by 4 bases and J by 7 bases, with 4 bases of the junction left unmatched. Per germline, CDR1 SEHNR and CDR2 FQNEAQ (reference sequence). CDR3: CASSYGTSGREEQYF. The CDR3 DNA reads TGTGCCAGCAGCTACGGGACTAGCGGGAGGGAAGAGCAGTACTTC.

This clonotype was detected many times. The V gene is TRBV12-3 or TRBV12-4, the J gene TRBJ2-3; D remains unclear. This CDR3 has 11 residues. The V end lost 10 bases, the J end lost 6 bases, and 11 bases lay between the germline ends. In nucleotides, the CDR3 is TGTGCCACCTTCGCTAGGGATACGCAGTATTTT. Translated, it gives CATFARDTQYF.

V and J are TRBV2 and TRBJ2-7, with D possibly matching TRBD1 (6 bases). V lost 8 bases, J lost 0 bases, and 14 bases lay in between. Per germline, CDR1 SNHLY and CDR2 FYNNEI. The CDR3 is 14 residues long. CDR3 sequence reads: CASWGQAASYEQYF. The CDR3 DNA reads TGTGCCAGCTGGGGGCAAGCGGCCTCCTACGAGCAGTACTTC.

This clonotype was observed a handful of times. V is TRBV6-1 and J is TRBJ2-1; 11 nucleotides align to TRBD2. CDR3 length: 15 residues. Germline assignment: CDR1 MNHNS and CDR2 SASEGT. The V and J ends lost 5 bases and 9 bases, in that order; junction bases with no gene match: 9. CDR3 nucleotides: TGTGCCAGCAGTCTTTCACTAGCGGGAGTCACTGAGCAGTTCTTC. It yields the protein CASSLSLAGVTEQFF.

A few counts support this clonotype. CDR3 coding DNA: TGTGCCACCAGTGACCCCCAGGGTAGCGGGATATACAATGAGCAGTTCTTC. Amino acid sequence: CATSDPQGSGIYNEQFF. The V and J genes are TRBV24-1 and TRBJ2-1; 8 bases line up with TRBD2. Germline CDR1 is KGHDR and CDR2 is SFDVKD. The CDR3 is 17 residues long. With V trimmed by 4 bases and J by 4 bases, 11 bases remained unmatched.

In its sample, this clonotype was seen a few times. V and J are TRBV5-1 and TRBJ1-3; D is undetermined. Germline CDR1 and CDR2: SGHRS and YFSETQ. The germline V and J ends were trimmed by 0 bases and 4 bases, with 14 bases remaining between them. This CDR3 spans 16 amino acids. CDR3 bases: TGCGCCAGCAGCTTGGATGGTCAATTAGGAGGAAACACCATATATTTT. Residues: CASSLDGQLGGNTIYF. The variable domain in full, with the rest retrieved from reference TRBV5-1 and TRBJ1-3, is KAGVTQTPRYLIKTRGQQVTLSCSPISGHRSVSWYQQTPGQGLQFLFEYFSETQRNKGNFPGRFSGRQFSNSRSEMNVSTLELGDSALYLCASSLDGQLGGNTIYFGEGSWLTVV.

V is TRBV20-1 and J is TRBJ1-5; D is unclear. The V end was cut by 3 bases, the J end by 4 bases, with 16 bases between. This CDR3 contains 15 residues. In germline, CDR1 is DFQATT, CDR2 SNEGSKA (reference sequence). The CDR3 DNA reads as TGCAGTGCTAGCTTTAAGGACGAATGGAATCAGCCCCAGCATTTT. As protein: CSASFKDEWNQPQHF.